Reported below is one T cell receptor (beta chain). What it recognizes is unknown. The data derive from a study of T cells and Merkel cell carcinoma outcomes. Points from the study as a whole: Merkel cell carcinoma outcomes were reportedly predicted by repertoire and T-cell density.

This table comes from immunoSEQ multiplex PCR, and its TCRdb copy is limited to in-frame clones, with some not included. Found here are about 15,000 clones, 80% to 90% of them singletons; the top ten hold approximately 10%. CDR1 and CDR2 (germline): MDHEN, SYDVKM. V shed 4 bases, J shed 4 bases, and the junction held 9 bases outside the gene matches. The CDR3 covers 16 residues. V and J are TRBV28 and TRBJ1-5; 8 nucleotides match TRBD1. Sequencing used tumor tissue from Merkel cell carcinoma. This receptor was obtained from a human donor with Merkel cell carcinoma. The CDR3 spells CASSSPGTGWNQPQHF. In DNA form, the CDR3 reads TGTGCCAGCAGTTCCCCCGGGACAGGCTGGAATCAGCCCCAGCATTTT. Complete variable domain (other parts from reference TRBV28 and TRBJ1-5): DVKVTQSSRYLVKRTGEKVFLECVQDMDHENMFWYRQDPGLGLRLIYFSYDVKMKEKGDIPEGYSVSREKKERFSLILESASTNQTSMYLCASSSPGTGWNQPQHFGDGTRLSIL.